The sequence of this T cell receptor beta chain was determined in a study of blood T cell repertoires in COVID-19. Study context: Acute-phase and convalescent COVID-19 samples originated in the United States, Italy and Spain.

J lost 4 bases, V lost 6 bases, and 5 bases had no gene match. CDR1 and CDR2 (germline): MGHDK, SYGVNS. CDR3 length: 14 amino acids. Sequencing used immunoSEQ multiplex PCR; TCRdb keeps in-frame clones, though not all of them. The repertoire holds approximately 200,000 clones, with roughly 85% as singletons. The sequence was collected from a man aged 30 to 39 who had recovered from COVID-19. This chain links TRBV25-1 with TRBJ1-2; 10 bases agree with TRBD1. The sequenced sample was PBMCs or T cells enriched from blood (not recorded which). The chain's CDR3 is CASRQGQGSYGYTF. CDR3 DNA: TGTGCCAGCAGACAGGGACAGGGGAGCTATGGCTACACCTTC.